This T cell receptor beta chain was sequenced during a study of cytomegalovirus exposure and HLA in healthy donors. The V gene's germline CDR1 is MNHEY and CDR2 SVGAGI. This CDR3 comprises 13 residues. V was cut by 6 bases and J by 6 bases, with 14 bases left in between. A multiplex PCR was run with 60 Vbeta primers and 13 Jbeta primers. Clones were sequenced by immunoSEQ multiplex PCR, and TCRdb holds only the in-frame ones, with some missing. The sample includes around 200,000 clones, less than 90% of them seen just once. This clone was picked up a small number of times. This TCR was recovered from a man over 45 in good health and CMV-seronegative. The sequencing input was PBMCs. The chain joins TRBV6-5 to TRBJ1-2; D gene ambiguous. This CDR3 reads CASSKLTGNGYTF. DNA of the CDR3: TGTGCCAGCAGCAAACTCACGGGGAATGGCTACACCTTC.